What follows are 25 T cell receptor beta chains derived from one specimen sequenced in a study of CD8 T cells in ankylosing spondylitis. Points from the study as a whole: Roughly 8 highly homologous variants made up a TCR beta motif that seemed to typify ankylosing spondylitis blood.

TCRdb itself ran the 5' RACE reads through MiXCR, one entry per CDR3 protein. The profile shows about 420,000 distinct CDR3 sequences, around 24% of them singletons. No antigen is known for these receptors. Sequencing input: blood, either unsorted or a sorted T cell fraction (not recorded which). Every receptor here comes from a male donor with ankylosing spondylitis.

The rearrangement uses TRBV5-1 and TRBJ2-7, with D unresolved. Germline lookup yields CDR1 SGHRS and CDR2 YFSETQ. CDR3 length: 12 residues. Trimming took 2 bases from V and 2 from J, leaving 5 bases between them. This CDR3 is CASSLNTYEQYF. In DNA form, the CDR3 reads TGCGCCAGCAGCTTAAATACCTACGAGCAGTACTTC.

The rearrangement joins TRBV20-1 to TRBJ2-1; the D is unclear. The ends were cut back, 6 bases at V and 2 bases at J, with 17 bases in the middle. Germline CDR1 reads DFQATT; CDR2 reads SNEGSKA (reference sequence). This CDR3 region has 15 residues. This chain's CDR3 is CSAPRAGAPYNEQFF. The DNA for the CDR3 is TGCAGTGCCCCCCGGGCAGGAGCCCCCTACAATGAGCAGTTCTTC.

The rearrangement links TRBV12-3 or TRBV12-4 to TRBJ2-3; perhaps D is TRBD1 or TRBD2 (5 bases each). V lost 5 bases to trimming and J lost 1 base, with 10 bases between them. The CDR3 has 14 residues. The CDR3 DNA follows: TGTGCCAGCAGTAGGGACGGGCGCACAGATACGCAGTATTTT. Its translation is CASSRDGRTDTQYF.

The chain carries TRBV5-1 and TRBJ2-2, with D perhaps matching TRBD2 (6 bases). V was trimmed by 1 base and J by 5 bases, leaving 12 bases between them. Germline CDR1 is SGHRS and CDR2 is YFSETQ. CDR3 length equals 15 residues. The CDR3 sequence is CASSLTGVGTGELFF. In DNA form, the CDR3 reads TGCGCCAGCAGCTTGACGGGGGTCGGGACCGGGGAGCTGTTTTTT. Supplemented by reference TRBV5-1 and TRBJ2-2, the full variable domain reads KAGVTQTPRYLIKTRGQQVTLSCSPISGHRSVSWYQQTPGQGLQFLFEYFSETQRNKGNFPGRFSGRQFSNSRSEMNVSTLELGDSALYLCASSLTGVGTGELFFGEGSRLTVL.

The J gene is TRBJ2-5, the V gene TRBV6-6; D possibly corresponds to TRBD1 (5 bases). The V end lost 6 bases, the J end lost 5 bases, and 13 bases lay between the germline ends. The germline CDR1 and CDR2 sequences are MNHNY and SVGAGI (reference sequence). The CDR3 spans 13 residues. The CDR3: CASRNRRMETQYF. The CDR3 bases are TGTGCCAGCAGAAACAGGCGTATGGAGACCCAGTACTTC.

The chain links TRBV7-3 to TRBJ2-3; D possibly corresponds to TRBD2 (6 bases). V was pared by 5 bases and J by 4 bases, with 10 bases between. The germline V gene has CDR1 SGHTA and CDR2 FQGTGA. The CDR3 covers 13 residues. CDR3: CASSRGTADTQYF. The CDR3 DNA reads as TGTGCCAGCAGCCGCGGGACTGCAGATACGCAGTATTTT.

This clonotype appeared a few times. This sequence joins TRBV18 and TRBJ2-1; 9 bases map to TRBD1. This CDR3 region has 13 residues. From germline, CDR1 is KGHSH and CDR2 LQKENI. Losses at the gene ends were 4 bases for V and 6 bases for J; bases not matched to a gene: 1. The CDR3 DNA follows: TGTGCCAGCTCACGGGACAGGGTCAATGAGCAGTTCTTC. Residues: CASSRDRVNEQFF.

The V and J genes are TRBV7-2 and TRBJ2-7, with a possible D match to TRBD2 (6 bases). V was cut by 1 base and J by 7 bases, with 17 bases left in between. In germline, CDR1 is SGHTA, CDR2 FQGNSA. The CDR3 length is 15 residues. The CDR3 nucleotides read TGTGCCAGCAGCTTAGAGGCCGGGACTCATGGAGAGCAGTACTTC. Its protein is CASSLEAGTHGEQYF.

This clonotype was seen a handful of times. The gene calls are TRBV18 and TRBJ2-2; 11 bases align to TRBD2. CDR1 is KGHSH, CDR2 LQKENI, per germline. The ends lost 3 bases at V and 4 bases at J; junction bases unmatched: 4. The CDR3 is made up of 16 amino acids. The CDR3 spells CASSPTGLAVTGELFF. The CDR3 DNA is TGTGCCAGCTCACCGACGGGACTAGCGGTCACCGGGGAGCTGTTTTTT.

The genes are TRBV7-9 and TRBJ1-3; no clear D. V was trimmed by 3 bases and J by 4 bases, leaving 16 bases between them. The CDR3 runs to 16 residues. Germline V gene sequence: CDR1 SEHNR, CDR2 FQNEAQ (reference sequence). The CDR3: CASSFGLIQRGNTIYF. The DNA for the CDR3 is TGTGCCAGCAGCTTCGGGCTTATCCAAAGGGGAAACACCATATATTTT.

The chain employs TRBV19 and TRBJ1-3; D ambiguous. Germline V lookup: CDR1 LNHDA, CDR2 SQIVND (reference sequence). This CDR3 is 14 amino acids long. V was cut by 3 bases and J by 3 bases, with 9 bases left in between. This chain's CDR3 is CASSMEGYGNTIYF. The CDR3 coding sequence is TGTGCCAGTAGTATGGAAGGGTATGGAAACACCATATATTTT.

This clonotype turned up a few times. The V gene is TRBV2, the J gene TRBJ2-5; 7 bases match TRBD2. CDR1 and CDR2 (germline): SNHLY, FYNNEI. Unmatched junction bases numbered 11, after V lost 5 bases and J lost 5 bases. This CDR3 is built from 15 residues. As DNA, the CDR3 is TGTGCCAGCAGTCCCCTAACTAGCGTTTTGGAGACCCAGTACTTC. This translates into CASSPLTSVLETQYF.

This clonotype occurred a few times. This rearrangement joins TRBV6-1 to TRBJ2-3; 10 bases are shared with TRBD1. This CDR3 has 14 amino acids. V lost 3 bases to trimming and J lost 5 bases; unmatched junction nucleotides: 2. CDR1 MNHNS and CDR2 SASEGT come from the germline V gene. The CDR3 reads CASSDGDRGDTQYF. The CDR3 DNA follows: TGTGCCAGCAGTGATGGGGACAGGGGAGATACGCAGTATTTT.

The rearrangement links TRBV2 to TRBJ1-2, with no clear D. Trimming took 7 bases from V and 4 from J, leaving 13 bases between them. The CDR3 runs 13 residues. CDR1 SNHLY and CDR2 FYNNEI come from the germline V gene. CDR3 amino acids: CASTPLVAYGYTF. CDR3 DNA: TGTGCCAGCACGCCCCTCGTAGCCTATGGCTACACCTTC.

J is TRBJ1-3 and V is TRBV20-1; D ambiguous. Germline CDR1 is DFQATT and CDR2 is SNEGSKA (reference sequence). V was pared by 3 bases and J by 0 bases, with 9 bases between. CDR3 length: 14 amino acids. The CDR3 nucleotides are TGCAGTGCTAGTATCCCATCCTCTGGAAACACCATATATTTT. Protein: CSASIPSSGNTIYF.

This clonotype was observed a handful of times. The rearrangement joins TRBV7-2 to TRBJ1-1; the match to TRBD1 covers 9 bases. The V gene's germline CDR1 is SGHTA and CDR2 FQGNSA. V shed 5 bases and J 5 bases; nucleotides not matched to a gene: 12. CDR3 length equals 16 residues. The DNA for the CDR3 is TGTGCCAGCAGCCGTAAGGGACAGGGTTGGGGAACTGAAGCTTTCTTT. Protein sequence: CASSRKGQGWGTEAFF. Drawing the rest from reference TRBV7-2 and TRBJ1-1, the complete variable domain is GAGVSQSPSNKVTEKGKDVELRCDPISGHTALYWYRQSLGQGLEFLIYFQGNSAPDKSGLPSDRFSAERTGGSVSTLTIQRTQQEDSAVYLCASSRKGQGWGTEAFFGQGTRLTVV.

There are a few counts of this clonotype. CDR3 coding DNA: TGTGCCAGCAGCTGGGCGGGAGGAGGACGGAGCACAGATACGCAGTATTTT. Its translation: CASSWAGGGRSTDTQYF. The rearrangement links TRBV7-9 to TRBJ2-3; 8 positions agree with TRBD2. This CDR3 is built from 17 residues. The trim removed 4 bases at V and 0 bases at J, leaving 9 bases unmatched. The germline gives CDR1 SEHNR, CDR2 FQNEAQ (reference sequence).

At least ten counts were recorded for this clonotype. The rearrangement joins TRBV7-3 to TRBJ2-3; D gene uncertain. The length of the CDR3 is 13 residues. Trimming left V 1 base short and J 6 bases short, with 8 bases between. From germline, CDR1 is SGHTA and CDR2 FQGTGA. The CDR3 DNA reads as TGTGCCAGCAGCTTAATAGTAGCCGATACGCAGTATTTT. It yields the protein CASSLIVADTQYF.

The rearrangement uses TRBV4-2 and TRBJ1-5; D is unresolved. The CDR3 is 11 residues long. Germline assignment: CDR1 LGHNA and CDR2 YNFKEQ. Between the trimmed V and J ends, which lost 8 bases and 6 bases, there was a span of 8 bases. The CDR3 loop reads CASGPGQPQHF. CDR3 bases: TGTGCCAGCGGACCGGGTCAGCCCCAGCATTTT.

The chain has TRBV7-2 and TRBJ2-2; the match to TRBD1 covers 7 bases. V trimming: 3 bases; J trimming: 1 base; junction bases outside the gene matches: 2. The CDR3 is made up of 15 amino acids. Per germline, CDR1 SGHTA and CDR2 FQGNSA. CDR3 sequence reads: CASSLDRKNTGELFF. The CDR3 region has the DNA TGTGCCAGCAGCTTGGACAGGAAGAACACCGGGGAGCTGTTTTTT.

The J gene is TRBJ2-3, the V gene TRBV7-3; D is unclear. The CDR3 covers 14 residues. CDR1 is SGHTA, CDR2 FQGTGA, per germline. Trimming shortened V by 0 bases and J by 1 base, and 5 bases separated the two germline ends. The CDR3 nucleotides read TGTGCCAGCAGCTTAACTTGGGGCACAGATACGCAGTATTTT. It encodes CASSLTWGTDTQYF.

This clonotype was counted many times. The V and J genes are TRBV7-6 and TRBJ2-3, with D perhaps TRBD1 (5 bases). The V end was cut by 5 bases, the J end by 4 bases, with 13 bases between. This CDR3 comprises 14 residues. Germline V gene sequence: CDR1 SGHVS, CDR2 FNYEAQ. CDR3 sequence reads: CASSQPRGADTQYF. CDR3 DNA: TGTGCCAGCAGCCAGCCAAGGGGCGCAGATACGCAGTATTTT. The variable domain in full, with the rest retrieved from reference TRBV7-6 and TRBJ2-3, is GAGVSQSPRYKVTKRGQDVALRCDPISGHVSLYWYRQALGQGPEFLTYFNYEAQQDKSGLPNDRFSAERPEGSISTLTIQRTEQRDSAMYRCASSQPRGADTQYFGPGTRLTVL.

The rearrangement links TRBV18 to TRBJ2-6, with D possibly TRBD2 on 5 matching bases. Trimming cost V 7 bases and J 4 bases, with 11 bases left between them. Germline V gene lookup returns CDR1 KGHSH and CDR2 LQKENI. This CDR3 spans 14 amino acids. CDR3 region: CASFTGSGANVLTF. The CDR3 coding sequence is TGTGCCAGCTTCACGGGATCCGGGGCCAACGTCCTGACTTTC.

This clonotype was seen a few times. The chain recombines TRBV18 with TRBJ2-7, with 9 bases fitting TRBD1. V shed 3 bases, J shed 5 bases, and the junction held 17 bases outside the gene matches. CDR1 KGHSH and CDR2 LQKENI come from the germline V gene. This CDR3 has 18 amino acids. CDR3 sequence: CASSPRQPGTGWTNEQYF. CDR3 DNA sequence: TGTGCCAGCTCACCCCGACAACCAGGGACAGGGTGGACAAACGAGCAGTACTTC.

The rearrangement joins TRBV5-1 to TRBJ2-2; D gene unclear. The CDR3 has 14 residues. In germline, CDR1 is SGHRS, CDR2 YFSETQ. With 2 bases removed from V and 5 bases from J, the gap between germline ends came to 10 bases. The chain's CDR3 is CASSFHSDTGELFF. For the CDR3, the DNA is TGCGCCAGCAGCTTTCACTCGGATACCGGGGAGCTGTTTTTT.